This T cell receptor beta chain was sequenced in a study of CD8+ T cells in alopecia areata. The sequencing template was cDNA reverse transcribed from extracted RNA. Sequencing was performed with immunoSEQ multiplex PCR; in TCRdb, only in-frame clones are kept and a portion is missing. The sample has 100,000 to 150,000 clones, over 50% seen once. Germline CDR1 reads SGHRS; CDR2 reads YFSETQ. This CDR3 comprises 14 residues. Trimming pared 4 bases from V and 6 bases from J, leaving 14 bases between. This clone was seen a few times. The rearrangement links TRBV5-1 to TRBJ1-5, with D possibly being TRBD1 (6 bases). The source is a human donor with alopecia areata. The source material was CD4+ T cells sorted from blood, sampled at week 0. DNA for the CDR3: TGCGCCAGCAGCCCGGGGGCGTGGGGTCAGCCCCAGCATTTT. As protein: CASSPGAWGQPQHF.